This T cell receptor (beta chain) is from a study of PD-1 blockade in classical Hodgkin lymphoma. The study's findings and limits: The authors excluded patients who started nivolumab under 1 year after ASCT.

J was trimmed by 6 bases and V by 5 bases; bases with no gene match: 4. The germline CDR1 and CDR2 sequences are SGHTA and FQGTGA. This CDR3 is 13 amino acids long. Each of the patients experienced relapse following autologous stem cell transplantation, and their brentuximab vedotin exposure differed. Complete response, partial response or progressive disease was recorded as best response. TCRdb keeps only in-frame clones here, not all; method: immunoSEQ multiplex PCR. The sample consists of some 39,000 clones, more than 70% of them appearing once. As regards this clone: Its antigen is not known.

This specimen was peripheral blood mononuclear cells (PBMCs), taken at baseline. The clonotype comes from a human donor with classical Hodgkin lymphoma. This chain uses TRBV7-3 with TRBJ1-1; the match to TRBD1 covers 9 bases. The CDR3 DNA sequence: TGTGCCAGCAGCCTGCGACAGGGGGCTGAAGCTTTCTTT. Its protein is CASSLRQGAEAFF.